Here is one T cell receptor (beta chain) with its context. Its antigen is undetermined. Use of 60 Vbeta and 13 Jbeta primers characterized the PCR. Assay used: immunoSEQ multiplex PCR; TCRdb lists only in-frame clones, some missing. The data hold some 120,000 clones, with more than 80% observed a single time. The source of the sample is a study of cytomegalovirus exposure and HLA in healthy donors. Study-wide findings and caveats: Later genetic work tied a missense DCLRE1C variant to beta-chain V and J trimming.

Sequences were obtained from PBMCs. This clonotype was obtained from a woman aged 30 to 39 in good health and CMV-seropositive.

This CDR3 reads CASSYSSEGEGSPLHF. CDR3 in DNA: TGTGCCAGCAGTTACTCGTCCGAAGGGGAGGGTTCACCCCTCCACTTT. The chain employs TRBV6-5 and TRBJ1-6; D may be TRBD1 (5 bases). The CDR3 covers 16 residues. Between the trimmed V and J ends, which lost 0 bases and 9 bases, there was a span of 15 bases. The germline V gene has CDR1 MNHEY and CDR2 SVGAGI.